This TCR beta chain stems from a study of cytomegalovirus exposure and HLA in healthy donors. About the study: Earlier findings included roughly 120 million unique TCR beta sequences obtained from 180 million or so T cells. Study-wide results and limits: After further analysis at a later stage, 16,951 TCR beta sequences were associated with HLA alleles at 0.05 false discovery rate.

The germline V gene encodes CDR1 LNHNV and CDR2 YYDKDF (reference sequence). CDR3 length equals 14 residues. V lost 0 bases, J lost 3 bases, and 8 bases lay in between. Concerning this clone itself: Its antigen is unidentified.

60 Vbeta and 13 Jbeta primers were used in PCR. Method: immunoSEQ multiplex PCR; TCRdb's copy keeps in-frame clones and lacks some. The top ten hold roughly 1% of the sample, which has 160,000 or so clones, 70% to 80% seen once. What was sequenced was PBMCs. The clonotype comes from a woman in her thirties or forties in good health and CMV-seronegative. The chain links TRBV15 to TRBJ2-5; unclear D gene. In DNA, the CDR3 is TGTGCCACCAGCAGAGATAACGGAGAAGAGACCCAGTACTTC. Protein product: CATSRDNGEETQYF.